The 15 T cell receptor beta chains below were found in one sample sequenced in a study of blood T cells in healthy people across ages (dated by TCRdb to the mid-2010s). The method behind the library was 5' RACE. Sequenced on an Illumina HiSeq 2500. The second PCR ran for about 6 to 11 cycles and used a J-beta primer mix along with a sample-barcoded 5' primer. TCRdb took the public reads, trimmed them with fastp at Q25, ran MiXCR for clone calling and kept in-frame beta chains. Here each entry gathers all rows of one CDR3 protein and keeps the most common genes and DNA. Counted in this sample were 850,000 or so distinct CDR3 sequences; under 35% of them appeared once. Roughly 17% of the sample belongs to the ten largest clones. The sample taken for sequencing was blood. Receptor source: a woman older than 75 in good health.

Concerning this clonotype: This clone may be a read error of a much larger clone one base away. V gene TRBV9 combines with J gene TRBJ2-1; D is uncertain. The CDR3 sequence is 15 residues long. Looked up from germline, CDR1 is SGDLS and CDR2 is YYNGEE. With 0 bases removed from V and 2 bases from J, the gap between germline ends came to 9 bases. The CDR3 is CASSVDGNPYNEQFF. CDR3 sequence (DNA): TGTGCCAGCAGCGTAGATGGGAACCCCTACAATGAGCAGTTCTTC.

Notes on this clonotype: A read error may be the cause here, since a much bigger clone is one base away. CDR3 protein: CSANEGANEQYF. As DNA, the CDR3 is TGCAGTGCTAATGAGGGGGCAAATGAGCAGTACTTC. J is TRBJ2-5 and V is TRBV20-1; 7 bases agree with TRBD1. The CDR3 spans 12 residues. V trimming: 4 bases; J trimming: 11 bases; junction bases outside the gene matches: 10. CDR1 DFQATT and CDR2 SNEGSKA come from the germline V gene (reference sequence).

This clonotype was observed a handful of times. The chain couples TRBV2 to TRBJ2-6, with D unresolved. The V end lost 0 bases, the J end lost 16 bases, and 10 bases lay between the germline ends. The V gene's germline CDR1 is SNHLY and CDR2 FYNNEI. This CDR3 has 12 residues. The CDR3 loop is CASSEARHLLTF. The CDR3 bases are TGTGCCAGCAGTGAAGCGCGGCACCTACTGACTTTC.

The chain is built from TRBV7-2 and TRBJ1-4; no clear D gene. Germline values: CDR1 SGHTA, CDR2 FQGNSA. Trimming took 1 base from V and 4 from J, leaving 13 bases between them. The CDR3 runs 16 residues. The CDR3 DNA reads TGTGCCAGCAGCTTAGGGGTGGCTTCGGGTAATGAAAAACTGTTTTTT. Protein product: CASSLGVASGNEKLFF.

This clonotype occurred a few times. V and J are TRBV19 and TRBJ1-5; 11 bases are shared with TRBD1. This CDR3 is 18 amino acids long. The germline CDR1 and CDR2 sequences are LNHDA and SQIVND (reference sequence). With V trimmed by 6 bases and J by 0 bases, 10 bases remained unmatched. The DNA of the CDR3 is TGTGCCAGTAGACCGGACAGGGGGCCCACGCCTAGCAATCAGCCCCAGCATTTT. This encodes CASRPDRGPTPSNQPQHF.

This clonotype was observed many times. This may be a read error, as it is one base from a much larger clone. J is TRBJ2-5 and V is TRBV29-1; D is undetermined. The CDR3 contains 11 residues. V was clipped by 8 bases and J by 11 bases, with 18 bases between them. Germline lookup yields CDR1 SQVTM and CDR2 ANQGSEA. The CDR3 here is CSHRWSNEQYF. CDR3 bases: TGCAGCCACCGGTGGAGCAATGAGCAGTACTTC.

At least ten counts were recorded for this clonotype. The CDR3 DNA follows: TGTGCCTGGAGTGTTCAGGGGGGTCTGACCCAGTACTTC. Encoded protein: CAWSVQGGLTQYF. J is TRBJ2-5 and V is TRBV30; tentative D call: TRBD1 (7 bases). V was trimmed by 0 bases and J by 7 bases, leaving 12 bases between them. Per germline, CDR1 GTSNPN and CDR2 SVGIG (reference sequence). The CDR3 length is 13 residues.

This clonotype was counted many times. The J gene is TRBJ1-2, the V gene TRBV29-1, with 8 bases fitting TRBD1. Germline CDR1 and CDR2: SQVTM and ANQGSEA. The CDR3 is 14 amino acids. The trim removed 1 base at V and 8 bases at J, leaving 9 bases unmatched. The CDR3 is CSVEADRAPWGYTF. In DNA form, the CDR3 reads TGCAGCGTTGAAGCGGACAGGGCCCCCTGGGGCTACACCTTC.

This clonotype was counted between two and nine times. The chain joins TRBV6-6 to TRBJ1-2; D unresolved. Germline CDR1 is MNHNY and CDR2 is SVGAGI (reference sequence). Trimming shortened V by 6 bases and J by 8 bases, and 16 bases separated the two germline ends. This CDR3 has 13 residues. The CDR3 spells CASSPGLQWGYTF. In DNA, the CDR3 is TGTGCCAGCAGCCCCGGGTTGCAGTGGGGCTACACCTTC.

This clonotype was counted at least ten times. Since a much larger clone is just one base distant, this may be a read error. The V call is TRBV7-2, the J call TRBJ2-5; D remains unclear. CDR3 length equals 12 residues. Germline CDR1 is SGHTA and CDR2 is FQGNSA. The V end was cut by 8 bases, the J end by 11 bases, with 18 bases between. CDR3 protein: CASARVWNEQYF. DNA for the CDR3: TGTGCCAGCGCTCGGGTTTGGAATGAGCAGTACTTC.

CDR3 loop: CASSIGQGAYGYTF. CDR3 coding DNA: TGTGCCAGCAGTATCGGACAGGGGGCCTATGGCTACACCTTC. This chain joins TRBV6-1 and TRBJ1-2, with TRBD1 matching over 11 bases. The CDR3 covers 14 residues. Trimming at V came to 5 bases and at J to 4 bases, leaving 3 bases not matched to a gene. From germline, CDR1 is MNHNS and CDR2 SASEGT.

The V and J genes are TRBV20-1 and TRBJ1-5, with D unresolved. There are 15 residues in the CDR3. Trimming cost V 0 bases and J 9 bases, with 18 bases left between them. From germline, CDR1 is DFQATT and CDR2 SNEGSKA (reference sequence). As DNA, the CDR3 is TGCAGTGCTAGAGATTTGCGGCAGAACGTCGGGCCCCAGCATTTT. It encodes CSARDLRQNVGPQHF.

This clonotype was seen ten or more times. V is TRBV4-3 and J is TRBJ2-7; D gene unclear. Germline assignment: CDR1 LGHNA and CDR2 YSLEER. Trimming took 1 base from V and 6 from J, leaving 7 bases between them. The CDR3 is 12 residues long. Written as DNA, the CDR3 is TGCGCCAGCAGCCAAGGATGGGGCGAGCAGTACTTC. This gives the protein CASSQGWGEQYF.

With respect to this clonotype: A much larger clone differs by one base, so this may be a read error. The chain recombines TRBV3-1 with TRBJ2-1; either TRBD1 or TRBD2 may supply D (5 bases each). This CDR3 spans 14 amino acids. The V gene lost 1 base and the J gene lost 5 bases, with 9 bases spanning the gap. The V gene's germline CDR1 is LGHDT and CDR2 YNNKEL (reference sequence). The CDR3 is CASSQAGPNNEQFF. For the CDR3, the DNA is TGTGCCAGCAGCCAAGCGGGGCCCAACAATGAGCAGTTCTTC.

CDR3 bases: TGTGCCAGCAGCCATTACAAGCAGTACTTC. This translates into CASSHYKQYF. The chain couples TRBV11-2 to TRBJ2-7; D is unclear. There are 10 residues in the CDR3. V lost 5 bases and J lost 8, with 7 bases in between. The germline CDR1 and CDR2 sequences are SGHAT and FQNNGV.